The clone carrying this TCR beta chain was observed many times. TCRdb reprocessed the reads with MiXCR, giving one entry per CDR3 protein. The table lists some 220,000 distinct CDR3 sequences, around 30% of them singletons. Germline trimming cut 7 bases from V and 6 bases from J; bases unmatched to any gene: 6. Germline V lookup: CDR1 MGHDK, CDR2 SYGVNS. The CDR3 has 14 amino acids. The data were taken from a study of kidney transplant recipient with SARS-CoV-2 infection. The V call is TRBV25-1, the J call TRBJ1-4; 9 positions match TRBD1. Sequenced material: a blood sample, taken at baseline and on roughly day 120 from a kidney transplant recipient. The TCR was taken from a male patient aged 25 to 39 who had COVID-19 and was a kidney transplant recipient. These T cells may partly come from the graft donor. CDR3 amino acids: CASIDRGADEKLFF. The CDR3 nucleotides read TGTGCCAGCATCGACAGGGGGGCGGATGAAAAACTGTTTTTT.